The table lists the clone carrying this T cell receptor beta chain with many counts. The antigen is undetermined. The cDNA 3' end received a ligated oligonucleotide with a UMI. First-round PCR used three to five cycles and beta primers RC1.1 and RC1.2 covering TRBC1 and TRBC2. TCRdb independently ran MiXCR on the UMI-ligation and nested PCR reads; one entry per CDR3 protein. The top ten clones hold about a tenth of a sample with about 33,000 distinct CDR3 sequences, approximately 10% of them seen once. Unfractionated PBMC were spiked with known numbers of KT2 clone cells. This specimen comes from a study of quantifying T cell responses using KT2 cells. Across the whole study: cDNA was made from DNase-treated RNA using alpha and beta constant primers. Study-wide findings and caveats: KT2 sequences were detected down to about one KT2 cell per 100,000 PBMC.

This clonotype was obtained from a human donor. The sample was PBMCs spiked with cells of the T cell clone KT2.

In nucleotides, the CDR3 is TGCGCCAGCAGCCAAGAGTTAGGGACAGATACGCAGTATTTT. Protein: CASSQELGTDTQYF. This chain links TRBV4-1 with TRBJ2-3; D gene uncertain. There are 14 residues in the CDR3. CDR1 is MGHRA and CDR2 is YSYEKL in the germline V gene. V was pared by 0 bases and J by 3 bases, with 7 bases between.